Following are 20 T cell receptor beta chains from one sample sequenced in a study of blood T cell repertoires in COVID-19. Assay used: immunoSEQ multiplex PCR; TCRdb lists only in-frame clones, some missing. Seen here are 230,000 or so clones, about 87% observed once, and the top ten hold 2.5% to 3%. Sequencing used PBMCs or T cells enriched from blood (not recorded which). Receptors originate from a woman between 25 and 40 years old who had recovered from COVID-19.

The chain joins TRBV27 to TRBJ1-2, with 8 bases aligning to TRBD1. Germline values: CDR1 MNHEY, CDR2 SMNVEV (reference sequence). Trimming at V came to 5 bases and at J to 6 bases, leaving 5 bases not matched to a gene. This CDR3 has 13 residues. The CDR3 region has the DNA TGTGCCAGCAGTGAGACAGGGGAGAATGGCTACACCTTC. Translation: CASSETGENGYTF.

This chain uses TRBV29-1 with TRBJ1-5; the D is unclear. Germline assignment: CDR1 SQVTM and CDR2 ANQGSEA. Between the trimmed V and J ends, which lost 4 bases and 2 bases, there was a span of 12 bases. The CDR3 length is 14 residues. For the CDR3, the DNA is TGCAGCGTTGGGACTGGGATTGGCAATCAGCCCCAGCATTTT. Amino acids: CSVGTGIGNQPQHF.

Only one count was recorded for this clone. This chain joins TRBV4-3 and TRBJ2-5; the D gene is possibly TRBD1 (5 bases). Germline CDR1 LGHNA, CDR2 YSLEER. The V end was cut by 0 bases, the J end by 2 bases, with 13 bases between. The CDR3 consists of 16 residues. The CDR3 DNA sequence: TGCGCCAGCAGCCAAGAAGTCAGACAGAGACAAGAGACCCAGTACTTC. This translates into CASSQEVRQRQETQYF.

This chain uses TRBV5-1 with TRBJ2-7; weak D call: TRBD1 (6 bases). Germline assignment: CDR1 SGHRS and CDR2 YFSETQ. This CDR3 spans 13 amino acids. The V end lost 4 bases, the J end lost 2 bases, and 10 bases lay between the germline ends. CDR3: CASSAAGAYEQYF. CDR3 sequence (DNA): TGCGCCAGCAGCGCGGCAGGGGCCTACGAGCAGTACTTC. The variable domain in full, completed from reference TRBV5-1 and TRBJ2-7, reads KAGVTQTPRYLIKTRGQQVTLSCSPISGHRSVSWYQQTPGQGLQFLFEYFSETQRNKGNFPGRFSGRQFSNSRSEMNVSTLELGDSALYLCASSAAGAYEQYFGPGTRLTVT.

This chain links TRBV2 with TRBJ2-3, with 7 bases lining up with TRBD1. The CDR3 covers 13 residues. The germline V gene has CDR1 SNHLY and CDR2 FYNNEI. The junction had 5 bases not matched to a gene; V was cut back by 5 bases and J by 6 bases. The DNA of the CDR3 is TGTGCCAGCAGTAACAGGGGATTGGATACGCAGTATTTT. It encodes CASSNRGLDTQYF. Full variable domain (outside the CDR3, taken from reference TRBV2 and TRBJ2-3): EPEVTQTPSHQVTQMGQEVILRCVPISNHLYFYWYRQILGQKVEFLVSFYNNEISEKSEIFDDQFSVERPDGSNFTLKIRSTKLEDSAMYFCASSNRGLDTQYFGPGTRLTVL.

The chain links TRBV7-8 to TRBJ1-2, with 8 bases identical to TRBD1. The V and J ends lost 5 bases and 3 bases, in that order; junction bases with no gene match: 8. CDR3 length equals 15 residues. Germline CDR1 is SGHVS and CDR2 is FQNEAQ. This chain's CDR3 is CASSKQGGLDYGYTF. CDR3 DNA sequence: TGTGCCAGCAGCAAACAGGGGGGGTTGGACTATGGCTACACCTTC. The complete variable domain, with remaining parts taken from reference TRBV7-8 and TRBJ1-2, reads GAGVSQSPRYKVAKRGQDVALRCDPISGHVSLFWYQQALGQGPEFLTYFQNEAQLDKSGLPSDRFFAERPEGSVSTLKIQRTQQEDSAVYLCASSKQGGLDYGYTFGSGTRLTVV.

The chain joins TRBV7-3 to TRBJ2-1, with 9 bases lining up with TRBD1. Trimming cost V 5 bases and J 3 bases; bases outside gene matches: 5. CDR1 is SGHTA, CDR2 FQGTGA, per germline. The CDR3 loop spans 15 amino acids. For the CDR3, the DNA is TGTGCCAGCAGCGCGGGACAGGGTAGCTACAATGAGCAGTTCTTC. This sequence encodes CASSAGQGSYNEQFF.

The J gene is TRBJ1-4, the V gene TRBV7-2; 8 nucleotides match TRBD1. Trimming at V came to 5 bases and at J to 5 bases, leaving 4 bases not matched to a gene. Germline V gene data show CDR1 as SGHTA and CDR2 as FQGNSA. The CDR3 sequence is 14 residues long. The CDR3 coding sequence is TGTGCCAGCAGCCCACAGGGGGAAAATGAAAAACTGTTTTTT. Translating it yields CASSPQGENEKLFF.

This clone was detected once. The V call is TRBV5-4, the J call TRBJ2-7; the match to TRBD1 covers 9 bases. From germline, CDR1 is SGHNT and CDR2 YYREEE (reference sequence). Trimming at V came to 4 bases and at J to 4 bases, leaving 9 bases not matched to a gene. CDR3 length equals 15 residues. CDR3: CASSTPGQGVYEQYF. CDR3 bases: TGTGCCAGCAGCACACCGGGACAGGGAGTTTACGAGCAGTACTTC. The full variable domain, in which reference TRBV5-4 and TRBJ2-7 provide the parts outside the CDR3, is ETGVTQSPTHLIKTRGQQVTLRCSSQSGHNTVSWYQQALGQGPQFIFQYYREEENGRGNFPPRFSGLQFPNYSSELNVNALELDDSALYLCASSTPGQGVYEQYFGPGTRLTVT.

V usage is TRBV11-2 and J usage is TRBJ2-7, with a possible D match to TRBD1 (5 bases). The CDR3 extends over 14 amino acids. Germline assignment: CDR1 SGHAT and CDR2 FQNNGV. V was shortened by 2 bases and J by 2 bases, with 10 bases between the two germline ends. This CDR3 reads CASSLSQGPYEQYF. The CDR3 DNA is TGTGCCAGCAGCTTATCGCAGGGCCCCTACGAGCAGTACTTC.

The chain combines TRBV15 with TRBJ1-6, with TRBD1 matching over 9 bases. The V and J ends lost 8 bases and 7 bases, in that order; junction bases with no gene match: 3. This CDR3 spans 13 amino acids. CDR1 is LNHNV and CDR2 is YYDKDF in the germline V gene (reference sequence). DNA of the CDR3: TGTGCCACCCAGACAGGGGGGAATTCACCCCTCCACTTT. Translated: CATQTGGNSPLHF.

The chain employs TRBV4-2 and TRBJ2-1; 8 bases are a match to TRBD2. Trimming removed 0 bases from V and 0 bases from J; junction bases left unmatched: 4. The CDR3 length is 17 residues. The germline V gene has CDR1 LGHNA and CDR2 YNFKEQ. The chain's CDR3 is CASSQDWRGASYNEQFF. The CDR3 coding sequence is TGTGCCAGCAGCCAAGATTGGCGGGGGGCCTCCTACAATGAGCAGTTCTTC.

The chain carries TRBV13 and TRBJ2-5, with TRBD2 matching 10 bases. Looked up from germline, CDR1 is PRHDT and CDR2 is FYEKMQ (reference sequence). Trimming at V came to 2 bases and at J to 1 base, leaving 16 bases not matched to a gene. This CDR3 is 20 amino acids long. CDR3 nucleotides: TGTGCCAGCAGCTTATCCCCGGGGGTAGCGGGGGGCCCCCTCCAAGAGACCCAGTACTTC. Its protein product is CASSLSPGVAGGPLQETQYF.

The V call is TRBV11-2, the J call TRBJ2-5; 7 bases are shared with TRBD1. CDR3 length equals 17 residues. The J segment lost 5 bases and the V segment lost 3 bases, leaving 15 bases of the junction unmatched. Germline-derived CDR1 and CDR2 are SGHAT and FQNNGV. CDR3 nucleotides: TGTGCCAGCAGCTTGACACCCGCCGGGACAGAGTGGGAGACCCAGTACTTC. Amino acid sequence: CASSLTPAGTEWETQYF.

The chain links TRBV23-1 to TRBJ1-3; D is unclear. TRBV23-1 carries the ORF label, with uncertain function. V was pared by 3 bases and J by 3 bases, with 15 bases between. The CDR3 is 16 amino acids. The CDR3 DNA reads as TGCGCCAGCAGTCACTCCGTAACGACTCTTGGAAACACCATATATTTT. This sequence encodes CASSHSVTTLGNTIYF.

This chain connects TRBV7-2 to TRBJ2-3, with D unresolved. The germline gives CDR1 SGHTA, CDR2 FQGNSA. This CDR3 has 14 amino acids. V was trimmed by 5 bases and J by 1 base, leaving 10 bases between them. This CDR3 reads CASSGVGGTDTQYF. The DNA for the CDR3 is TGTGCCAGCAGCGGAGTTGGAGGCACAGATACGCAGTATTTT.

V usage is TRBV2 and J usage is TRBJ2-7; D is possibly TRBD2 (5 bases). The CDR3 has 14 amino acids. Trimming shortened V by 5 bases and J by 1 base, and 12 bases separated the two germline ends. Germline CDR1 SNHLY, CDR2 FYNNEI. The CDR3 reads CASSPGYGSYEQYF. As DNA, the CDR3 is TGTGCCAGCAGTCCGGGATACGGTTCCTACGAGCAGTACTTC.

This chain uses TRBV11-2 with TRBJ2-3; 7 nucleotides agree with TRBD1. Germline trimming cut 5 bases from V and 5 bases from J; bases unmatched to any gene: 13. The CDR3 is 16 amino acids. CDR1 is SGHAT, CDR2 FQNNGV, per germline. CDR3 region: CASSNPTGWVGDTQYF. Here the CDR3 DNA reads TGTGCCAGCAGCAACCCGACAGGGTGGGTGGGAGATACGCAGTATTTT.

The genes are TRBV10-3 and TRBJ2-7; the D is unclear. CDR3 length: 11 amino acids. V shed 3 bases and J shed 3 bases, with 3 bases lying between them. Per the germline V gene, CDR1 is ENHRY and CDR2 is SYGVKD. CDR3 DNA: TGTGCCATCAGTGACCTCTACGAGCAGTACTTC. As protein: CAISDLYEQYF.

The rearrangement links TRBV6-5 to TRBJ2-1, with D perhaps matching TRBD2 (6 bases). This CDR3 spans 13 amino acids. V was cut by 6 bases and J by 4 bases, with 10 bases left in between. Germline assignment: CDR1 MNHEY and CDR2 SVGAGI. CDR3 loop: CASSPGLYNEQFF. CDR3 sequence (DNA): TGTGCCAGCAGCCCGGGACTTTACAATGAGCAGTTCTTC.